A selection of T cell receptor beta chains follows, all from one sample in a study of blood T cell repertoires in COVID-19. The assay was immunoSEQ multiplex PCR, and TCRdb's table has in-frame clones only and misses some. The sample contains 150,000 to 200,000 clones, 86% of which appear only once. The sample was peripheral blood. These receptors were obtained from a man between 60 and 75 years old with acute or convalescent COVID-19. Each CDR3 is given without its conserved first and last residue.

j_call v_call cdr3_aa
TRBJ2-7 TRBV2 ASSSRYYEQY
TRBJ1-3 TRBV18 ASSPVASGQGTIY
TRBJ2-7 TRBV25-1 ASHRQGYSYEQY
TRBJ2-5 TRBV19 ASSMIGGEETQY
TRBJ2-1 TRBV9 ASSPRTGGAGGPSNEQF
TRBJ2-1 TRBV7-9 ASSPDNYNEQF
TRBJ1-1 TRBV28 ASSPRGNTEAF
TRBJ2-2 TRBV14 ASSQTRLVGGELF
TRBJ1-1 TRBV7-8 ASSLTLVPGQGADTEAF
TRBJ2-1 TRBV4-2 ASSQRLAGDEQF
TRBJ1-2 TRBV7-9 ASSLGTGGYGYT
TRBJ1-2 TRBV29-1 SVKSGTGESYGYT
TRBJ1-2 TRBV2 ASSERQYGYT
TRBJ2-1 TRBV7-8 ASSPRGGEGYNEQF
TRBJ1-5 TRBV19 ASSWALNQPQH
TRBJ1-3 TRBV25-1 ASSAGQGAGNTIY
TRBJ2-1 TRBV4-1 ASSQDRASGARDEQF
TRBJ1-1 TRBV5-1 ASSLLAGRGAF
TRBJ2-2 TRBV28 ASSLTGWELF
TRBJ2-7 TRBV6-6 ASTKGTSFYEQY
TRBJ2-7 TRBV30 AWSAFYEQY
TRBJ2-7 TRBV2 ASSEVRGPGEQY
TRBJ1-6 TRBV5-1 ASSLEGLGRATLNSPLH
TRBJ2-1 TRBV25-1 ASREYNEQF
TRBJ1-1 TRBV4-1 ASSQGIRQSNTEAF
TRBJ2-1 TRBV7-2 ASSRRTNDYNEQF
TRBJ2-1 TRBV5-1 ASSLGESSYNEQF
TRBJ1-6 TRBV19 ASSIEMAGNSPLH
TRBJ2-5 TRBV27 ASSFTSGRTETQY
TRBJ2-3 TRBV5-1 ASSLSIGARSDTQY
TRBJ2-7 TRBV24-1 ATSDPGGEQY
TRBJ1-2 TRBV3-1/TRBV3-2 ASSQDHSNYGYT
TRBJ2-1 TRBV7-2 ASRLTGTSYNEQF
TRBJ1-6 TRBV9 ASSVRQYNSPLH
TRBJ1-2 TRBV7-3 ASSPTGGAAKGYT
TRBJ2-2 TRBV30 AWIHGLAGTNTGELF
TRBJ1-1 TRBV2 ASSEVTGTTEAF
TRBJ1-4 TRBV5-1 ASSGTGFVEEKLF